These T cell receptor beta chains were read from a single sample in a study of T cells after yellow fever vaccination. MiXCR was run by TCRdb on the 5' RACE reads, yielding one entry per CDR3 protein. This sample has about 370,000 distinct CDR3 sequences, with around a tenth found just once. The sample here was PBMCs, taken on the day of the first yellow fever vaccination. The receptors derive from a man younger than 30 who received the YFV17D yellow fever vaccine. CDR3s include the opening cysteine and the closing phenylalanine or tryptophan. Each record gives: J gene, D gene, clone size, V gene, CDR3 protein, CDR3 DNA. The D gene is left open where the match is weak. The size of a clone is reported for some rows only, either as once, few or many, or as a class for expanded clones.

>TRBJ1-2|TRBD1|NA|TRBV6-5
CASSYVTGGDNYGYTF
TGTGCCAGCAGTTACGTTACAGGGGGGGATAACTATGGCTACACCTTC
>TRBJ1-5|NA|many|TRBV7-2
CASSLALDQPQHF
TGTGCCAGCAGTTTAGCGTTGGATCAGCCCCAGCATTTT
>TRBJ1-1|NA|NA|TRBV6-2/TRBV6-3
CASSYQLRSMNTEAFF
TGTGCCAGCAGTTACCAGCTTCGGTCGATGAACACTGAAGCTTTCTTT
>TRBJ1-2|NA|few|TRBV20-1
CSASAVSGAYGYTF
TGCAGTGCTAGCGCCGTTTCAGGGGCGTATGGCTACACCTTC
>TRBJ1-5|NA|few|TRBV20-1
CSATLGRTNQPQHF
TGCAGTGCAACCCTCGGGAGGACGAATCAGCCCCAGCATTTT
>TRBJ2-1|NA|many|TRBV7-2
CASSLQGAAYNEQFF
TGTGCCAGCAGCCTCCAAGGGGCTGCCTACAATGAGCAGTTCTTC
>TRBJ1-2|TRBD1|NA|TRBV7-3
CASSLGDRGYGYTF
TGTGCCAGCAGCTTGGGGGACAGGGGGTATGGCTACACCTTC
>TRBJ2-3|NA|few|TRBV7-2
CASSLQPLRGRDTQYF
TGTGCCAGCAGCTTACAGCCCCTCCGGGGACGAGATACGCAGTATTTT
>TRBJ2-2|NA|few|TRBV6-4
CASSEKGGGGELFF
TGTGCCAGCAGTGAGAAGGGAGGTGGCGGGGAGCTGTTTTTT
>TRBJ1-6|TRBD1|few|TRBV9
CASSPWDRVAYNSPLHF
TGTGCCAGCAGCCCTTGGGACAGGGTAGCCTATAATTCACCCCTCCACTTT
>TRBJ2-3|TRBD2|NA|TRBV12-3/TRBV12-4
CASSPVYLPTSGESTDTQYF
TGTGCCAGCAGTCCCGTCTACCTCCCGACTAGCGGGGAGAGCACAGATACGCAGTATTTT
>TRBJ2-2|NA|few|TRBV6-2/TRBV6-3
CASERAQEYTGELFF
TGTGCCAGCGAACGAGCACAGGAATACACCGGGGAGCTGTTTTTT
>TRBJ1-5|NA|NA|TRBV7-2
CASSPRAGQPQHF
TGTGCCAGCAGCCCCCGGGCGGGCCAGCCCCAGCATTTT
>TRBJ2-7|NA|few|TRBV5-6
CASSLGGSHEQYF
TGTGCCAGCAGCTTGGGGGGGTCCCACGAGCAGTACTTC
>TRBJ1-2|NA|NA|TRBV7-3
CASSQHRPDGAPGGYTF
TGTGCCAGCAGCCAACACCGCCCCGACGGGGCCCCCGGTGGCTACACCTTC
>TRBJ2-6|NA|once|TRBV4-1
CASSQDLASGGANVLTF
TGCGCCAGCAGCCAAGATTTGGCATCGGGTGGGGCCAACGTCCTGACTTTC
>TRBJ2-3|TRBD2|many|TRBV4-2
CASSQDRGGPDTQYF
TGTGCCAGCAGCCAAGATCGGGGGGGCCCAGATACGCAGTATTTT
>TRBJ1-6|TRBD1|few|TRBV7-3
CASSSGTGSNSPLHF
TGTGCCAGCAGCTCCGGGACAGGATCTAATTCACCCCTCCACTTT
>TRBJ2-3|NA|NA|TRBV4-3
CASSQGRAWTDTQYF
TGCGCCAGCAGCCAAGGTCGAGCGTGGACAGATACGCAGTATTTT
>TRBJ1-5|NA|few|TRBV19
CASTDRRNQPQHF
TGTGCCAGTACGGACAGAAGGAATCAGCCCCAGCATTTT
>TRBJ2-3|NA|few|TRBV4-2
CASSHSRSDADTQYF
TGTGCCAGCAGCCACTCCCGATCCGACGCAGATACGCAGTATTTT
>TRBJ2-5|NA|few|TRBV29-1
CSSLRGERETQYF
TGCAGCTCGCTGAGGGGAGAGAGGGAGACCCAGTACTTC
>TRBJ2-5|NA|many|TRBV6-5
CASSYRGETQYF
TGTGCCAGCAGTTACAGGGGGGAGACCCAGTACTTC
>TRBJ1-3|NA|few|TRBV6-5
CASEGSGNTIYF
TGTGCCAGCGAGGGCTCGGGAAACACCATATATTTT
>TRBJ2-3|NA|many|TRBV20-1
CSAPGGYTDTQYF
TGCAGTGCCCCAGGCGGCTACACAGATACGCAGTATTTT
>TRBJ2-5|TRBD1|NA|TRBV5-1
CASSLAGQGARGTQYF
TGCGCCAGCAGCTTGGCTGGACAGGGGGCCAGAGGGACCCAGTACTTC
>TRBJ2-5|NA|NA|TRBV4-2
CASSQDLVTQTQYF
TGTGCCAGCAGCCAAGACCTGGTCACACAGACCCAGTACTTC